A selection of T cell receptor beta chains follows, all from one sample in a study of blood T cell repertoires in COVID-19. Generated by immunoSEQ multiplex PCR, the TCRdb table keeps only in-frame clones and is missing some. In the table there are around 100,000 clones, 70% to 85% of which are singletons. Sequenced material: peripheral blood. The receptors here all came from a human donor in a cohort sampled during active COVID-19. Both conserved end residues are part of each CDR3. The D gene is left open where the match is weak. The size of a clone is reported for some rows only, either as once, few or many, or as a class for expanded clones.

j_gene: TRBJ1-1; d_gene: .; v_gene: TRBV5-6; abundance: .; CDR3nt: TGTGCCAGCAGCTGGAGGAAGACTGGAGGAAACACTGAAGCTTTCTTT; CDR3aa: CASSWRKTGGNTEAFF
j_gene: TRBJ2-5; d_gene: TRBD2; v_gene: TRBV9; abundance: .; CDR3nt: TGTGCCAGCAGCCAAGCGGCTAGCGGGGGCCCCTACCAGTACTTC; CDR3aa: CASSQAASGGPYQYF
j_gene: TRBJ1-1; d_gene: TRBD1; v_gene: TRBV19; abundance: .; CDR3nt: TGTGCCAGTAGTATCCACGGGACAGGGCTGAACACTGAAGCTTTCTTT; CDR3aa: CASSIHGTGLNTEAFF
j_gene: TRBJ1-5; d_gene: .; v_gene: TRBV6-5; abundance: .; CDR3nt: TGTGCCAGCAGTCGTGGCGGGCGCAATCAGCCCCAGCATTTT; CDR3aa: CASSRGGRNQPQHF
j_gene: TRBJ1-2; d_gene: TRBD1; v_gene: TRBV5-6; abundance: few; CDR3nt: TGTGCCAGCAGCTTGACAGGGGAAGTCACCTTC; CDR3aa: CASSLTGEVTF
j_gene: TRBJ1-4; d_gene: TRBD1; v_gene: TRBV6-6; abundance: .; CDR3nt: TGTGCCAGCAGCCGGGGACAGCTTAATGAAAAACTGTTTTTT; CDR3aa: CASSRGQLNEKLFF
j_gene: TRBJ2-5; d_gene: TRBD2; v_gene: TRBV5-4; abundance: once; CDR3nt: TGTGCCAGCAGCTTGGGGGGACTAGCGGGAATGCAAGAGACCCAGTACTTC; CDR3aa: CASSLGGLAGMQETQYF
j_gene: TRBJ2-7; d_gene: TRBD2; v_gene: TRBV3-1/TRBV3-2; abundance: .; CDR3nt: TGTGCCAGCAGCCAAAAGGGACTAGCGGAATACGAGCAGTACTTC; CDR3aa: CASSQKGLAEYEQYF
j_gene: TRBJ1-1; d_gene: TRBD1; v_gene: TRBV5-1; abundance: .; CDR3nt: TGCGCCAGCAGCCTTTCCGGGACAGTGAACACTGAAGCTTTCTTT; CDR3aa: CASSLSGTVNTEAFF
j_gene: TRBJ2-3; d_gene: .; v_gene: TRBV15; abundance: .; CDR3nt: TGTGCCACCAGCAGAGGGGGGGGCTTCTTAGTAACAGATACGCAGTATTTT; CDR3aa: CATSRGGGFLVTDTQYF
j_gene: TRBJ2-1; d_gene: .; v_gene: TRBV19; abundance: .; CDR3nt: TGTGCCAGTAGTTCCGGAGGGGTCATGAGCTCCTACAATGAGCAGTTCTTC; CDR3aa: CASSSGGVMSSYNEQFF
j_gene: TRBJ2-7; d_gene: .; v_gene: TRBV18; abundance: few; CDR3nt: TGTGCCAGCTCACCCGGAGGCGTCCCCTACGAGCAGTACTTC; CDR3aa: CASSPGGVPYEQYF
j_gene: TRBJ2-3; d_gene: TRBD2; v_gene: TRBV2; abundance: .; CDR3nt: TGTGCCAGCAGTGTACGCGTCCGGGGGGAGACGGATACGCAGTATTTT; CDR3aa: CASSVRVRGETDTQYF
j_gene: TRBJ2-7; d_gene: .; v_gene: TRBV7-2; abundance: .; CDR3nt: TGTGCCAGCAGCTTAGGGAGGTCCTACGAGCAGTACTTC; CDR3aa: CASSLGRSYEQYF